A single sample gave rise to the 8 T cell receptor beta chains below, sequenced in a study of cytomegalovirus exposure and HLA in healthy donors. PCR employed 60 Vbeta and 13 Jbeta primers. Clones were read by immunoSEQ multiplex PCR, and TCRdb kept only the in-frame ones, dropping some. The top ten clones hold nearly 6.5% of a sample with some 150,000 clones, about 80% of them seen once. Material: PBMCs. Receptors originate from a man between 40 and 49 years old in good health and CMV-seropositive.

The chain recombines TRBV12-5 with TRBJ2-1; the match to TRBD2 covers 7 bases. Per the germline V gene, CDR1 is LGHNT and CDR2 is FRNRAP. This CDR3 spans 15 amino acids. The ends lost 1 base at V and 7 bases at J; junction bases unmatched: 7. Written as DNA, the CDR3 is TGTGCTAGTGGTTTGGGTCTAGCGGTTAGGAATGAGCAGTTCTTC. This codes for CASGLGLAVRNEQFF.

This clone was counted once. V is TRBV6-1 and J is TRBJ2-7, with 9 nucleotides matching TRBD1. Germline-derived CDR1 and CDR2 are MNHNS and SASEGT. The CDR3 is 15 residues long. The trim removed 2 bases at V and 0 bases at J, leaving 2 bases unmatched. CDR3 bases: TGTGCCAGCAGTGAAAGGGACAGGGCCTCCTACGAGCAGTACTTC. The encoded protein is CASSERDRASYEQYF.

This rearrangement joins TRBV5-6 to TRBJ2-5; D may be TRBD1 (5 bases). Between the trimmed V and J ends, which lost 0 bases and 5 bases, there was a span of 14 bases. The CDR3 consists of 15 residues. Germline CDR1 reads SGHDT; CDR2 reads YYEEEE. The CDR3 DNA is TGTGCCAGCAGCTTGGGACAGCCTATGGGGGAGACCCAGTACTTC. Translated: CASSLGQPMGETQYF.

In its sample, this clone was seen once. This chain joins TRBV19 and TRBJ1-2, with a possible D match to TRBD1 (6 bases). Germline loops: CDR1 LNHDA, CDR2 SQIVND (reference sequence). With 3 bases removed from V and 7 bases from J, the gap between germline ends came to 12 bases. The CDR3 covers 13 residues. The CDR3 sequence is CASSIKAGVGYTF. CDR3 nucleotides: TGTGCCAGTAGTATTAAGGCAGGGGTTGGCTACACCTTC.

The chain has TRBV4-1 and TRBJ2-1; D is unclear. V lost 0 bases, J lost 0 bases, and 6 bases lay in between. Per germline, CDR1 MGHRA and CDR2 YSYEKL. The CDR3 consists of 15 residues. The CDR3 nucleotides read TGCGCCAGCAGCCAAGACTACCGCTCCTACAATGAGCAGTTCTTC. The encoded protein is CASSQDYRSYNEQFF.

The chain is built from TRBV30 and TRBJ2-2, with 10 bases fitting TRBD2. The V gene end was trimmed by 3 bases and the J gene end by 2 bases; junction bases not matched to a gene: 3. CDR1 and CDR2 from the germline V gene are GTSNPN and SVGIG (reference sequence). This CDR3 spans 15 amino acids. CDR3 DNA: TGTGCCTGGAGAGGACTAGCGGTTAACACCGGGGAGCTGTTTTTT. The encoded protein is CAWRGLAVNTGELFF.

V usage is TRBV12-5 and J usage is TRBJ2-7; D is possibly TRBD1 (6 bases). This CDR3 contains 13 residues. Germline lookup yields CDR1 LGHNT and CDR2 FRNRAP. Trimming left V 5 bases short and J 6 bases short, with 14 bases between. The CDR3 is CASGTSQGREQYF. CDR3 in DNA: TGTGCTAGTGGTACCTCACAGGGCCGCGAGCAGTACTTC.

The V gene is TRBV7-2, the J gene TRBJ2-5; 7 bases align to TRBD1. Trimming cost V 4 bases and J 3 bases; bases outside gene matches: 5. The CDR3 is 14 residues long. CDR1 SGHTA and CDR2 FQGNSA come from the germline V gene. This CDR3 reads CASSSSGTEETQYF. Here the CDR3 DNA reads TGTGCCAGCAGCTCATCCGGGACAGAAGAGACCCAGTACTTC.